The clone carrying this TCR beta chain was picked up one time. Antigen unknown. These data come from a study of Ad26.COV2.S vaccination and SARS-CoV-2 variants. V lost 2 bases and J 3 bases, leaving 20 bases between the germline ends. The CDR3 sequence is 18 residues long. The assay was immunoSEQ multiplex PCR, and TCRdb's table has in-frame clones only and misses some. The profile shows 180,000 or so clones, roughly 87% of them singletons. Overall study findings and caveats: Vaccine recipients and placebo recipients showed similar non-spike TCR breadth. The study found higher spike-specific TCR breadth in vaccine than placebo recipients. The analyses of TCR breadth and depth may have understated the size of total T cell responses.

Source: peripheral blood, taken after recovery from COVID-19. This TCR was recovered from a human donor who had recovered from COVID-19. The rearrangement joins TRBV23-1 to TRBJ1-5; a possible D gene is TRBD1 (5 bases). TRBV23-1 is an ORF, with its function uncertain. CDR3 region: CASSQPDKPSMYNQPQHF. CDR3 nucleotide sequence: TGCGCCAGCAGTCAACCGGACAAGCCATCAATGTACAATCAGCCCCAGCATTTT.